This T cell receptor beta chain was sequenced during a study of cytomegalovirus exposure and HLA in healthy donors (dated by TCRdb to 2017 to 2019). As for the study more broadly: In an earlier analysis of 550 to 750 of the donors, about 270 Gb of sequence data and roughly 100 million unique TCR beta sequences from about 179 million T cells were reported. Approximately 310 gigabases of sequencing data and tens of millions of unique TCR sequences were included in an early release covering around 650 HLA-typed donors. Of the roughly 400 genotyped donors, over 65% fell in the genetic ancestry cluster associated with self-reported Caucasian donors. The study was designed to test whether signatures of past pathogen exposure could be identified by cataloging public T cell receptors. Using immunosequencing, the study profiled T cell repertoires from about 650 subjects and related those repertoires to cytomegalovirus serostatus. A separate validation cohort of roughly 130 different subjects was used in addition to the roughly 670-subject first cohort. To predict cytomegalovirus infection status, the study combined high-throughput TCR immunosequencing, statistical association of individual TCRs with disease status, and machine learning. A later analysis re-analyzed previously published TCR beta repertoires from hundreds of donors and added high-resolution HLA genotyping to study TCR occurrence patterns. Rather than drawing on any new phenotypic data, the later analysis identified candidate immune exposures from TCR beta sequences and the way those sequences occurred across donors. An earlier analysis of 500 to 750 of the donors applied high-throughput TCR beta sequencing to assess whether each TCR beta V gene segment acted as functional or pseudogenic. Alongside the repertoire data, information on donor age, sex, ethnicity and CMV serostatus was compiled. A later genetic analysis used genome-wide SNP genotypes for 398 of the 666 donors, treating that subset as a discovery cohort. Every repertoire in the discovery cohort had been generated on one and the same sequencing platform. Both class I and class II loci were covered by HLA typing, at four-digit resolution. The number of typed donors differed by locus: roughly 629-630 for A, B, C, DRB1 and DQB1; approximately 520 for DQA1; some 610 for DPA1; and roughly 490 for DPB1. Four to six DR-DQ haplotypes were handled as single units for association and clustering, since linkage in the cohort was strong. On average, approximately 250,000 unique TCR beta nucleotide sequences were sequenced per donor among roughly 430 genotyped donors of the cohort, with 15% to 20% of those sequences being non-productive. Overall study results and their limits: Because some donors lacked HLA typing at each locus, the association tests relied only on the typed subset. Roughly uniform sequencing depth across donors was assumed in presence/absence analyses, although this assumption may not hold. In a later analysis, HLA-associated TCR beta chains showed more clonal expansion and lower generation probabilities than non-associated chains that were equally common. Because counts were too low, some 17 rarely observed V segments, including chromosome 9 orphons, were excluded from the earlier analysis of 587 of the donors. Strong co-occurrence of HLA alleles, especially DR and DQ, made assigning TCR associations to individual alleles difficult. An earlier analysis of approximately 570 of the donors showed that most TCR beta V segments appeared in productive rearrangements either about 87% or about 30% of the time, which broadly matched IMGT annotations. Specific HLA alleles were associated with around 18,000 TCR beta sequences at a false discovery rate of 0.05 in a later analysis. The classifier was reported to diagnose cytomegalovirus status with high specificity and sensitivity in both the original cohort and the validation cohort. According to a later analysis, most CMV-associated TCR beta chains appeared to be HLA-restricted, and the HLA associations seemed to be driven largely by CMV exposure. In vitro tests confirmed that a few of the cytomegalovirus-associated TCR beta chains recognize cytomegalovirus antigens. The authors suggested that the approach could potentially be extended to other disease states and immunological phenotypes. A further reported finding was that TCR beta sequences accurately predicted the HLA-A and HLA-B alleles for most subjects in the first cohort. Linkage disequilibrium might explain the correlated functional status among segregating V segments, but an unknown experimental factor could not be excluded. CMV serostatus was the only immune exposure information available for the cohort. A cluster of highly shared sequence variants was judged likely to represent a technical artifact of the sequencing pipeline. A later analysis found that TCR association rates varied across HLA loci, with DRB1 alleles showing the most associated TCRs and HLA-C alleles the fewest. In a later analysis, several top co-occurrence clusters were reported to appear linked to parvovirus B19, influenza, CMV and Epstein-Barr virus. Only TCR beta chains were sequenced in this cohort, and the absence of alpha or paired-chain data limited detectable features. V-gene and J-gene trimming of TCR beta chains was associated with a missense DCLRE1C variant in a later genetic analysis, and the association was replicated in an independent cohort. In a later genetic analysis, fewer N-insertions in productive TCRs were reported among donors in an Asian-associated ancestry cluster than the 666-donor mean. The study listed 150 to 200 TCR beta chains as associated with cytomegalovirus. Most TCR sequences were observed very rarely across donors, whereas some public TCRs were present in many individuals.

Turning to this clone: Which antigen it targets is not known. This same CDR3 is encoded by further DNA sequences in the sample.

The method behind the library was the immunoSEQ multiplex PCR assay. For the multiplex PCR, a mixture combining 60 forward primers for TCR Vbeta segments and 13 reverse primers for TCR Jbeta segments was used. The CDR3 region of rearranged TCR beta genes was amplified from genomic DNA with a multiplex PCR assay. Amplified TCR beta libraries were sequenced as 87-base-pair reads on the Illumina HiSeq System. The paper's processing steps were these. A later analysis counted tens of millions of unique TCR beta chains across the 600 to 850 repertoires, and roughly 10 million of these chains were shared by at least two donors. Raw reads were error-corrected and collapsed into unique sequences with a nearest-neighbor algorithm that merged closely related sequences to remove PCR and sequencing errors. To assign V, D and J gene segments, CDR3 sequences were aligned to IMGT reference sequences. For a sequence to be retained, a match of at least six nucleotides to both a V gene segment and a J gene segment was required. A rearrangement counted as productive if the CDR3 had no stop codons and remained in frame with V and J, and every other rearrangement counted as non-productive. CDR3 was defined by IMGT convention, running from the second conserved V-encoded cysteine to the conserved J-encoded phenylalanine. Sequences without an unambiguous match to a single V gene segment were excluded from the earlier analysis of about 600 of the donors. An earlier analysis of roughly 590 of the donors called V segments functional above 56.7% productive rearrangements and segregating when the between-donor standard deviation exceeded 5%. A statistical classification framework was built for diagnosing cytomegalovirus status from the catalog of TCR beta chain sequences. In a later analysis, TCR nucleotide sequences were compared against IMGT/GENE-DB human TR gene sequences so that V and J genes could be assigned. In a later analysis, CDR3 sequences and most-parsimonious VDJ recombination scenarios were assigned using the TCRdist pipeline. In a later analysis, each TCR beta chain was defined by its CDR3 amino acid sequence together with its V-gene family, and reads lacking a unique V-gene family were excluded. A later analysis removed 600 or so highly shared, low-generation-probability nucleotide sequences to deal with suspected cross-contamination and a sequencing artifact. For each public chain, a later analysis derived a clonal expansion index from normalized ranks of inferred template counts within each repertoire. Generation probabilities in a later analysis came from a VDJ recombination model fitted to out-of-frame rearrangements, and those results were checked against IGoR. A later analysis scored TCR-TCR, TCR-HLA and TCR-CMV co-occurrence with hypergeometric tests, applying a repertoire-size bias correction to TCR pairs. False discovery rates were estimated in a later analysis by permuting HLA or CMV assignments 20 times. A later analysis grouped co-occurring TCRs with DBSCAN, adding TCRdist sequence similarity when clustering within HLA-allele-positive subsets. For co-occurrence clustering, repertoires with fewer than 30,000 or more than 120,000 public chains were excluded, along with about five repertoires with anomalous nucleotide sharing. Entries here come from immuneACCESS through TCRdb and include only in-frame sequences with V and J called. Some clones fail to appear in such tables; in the studies checked, an unresolved V gene covers under half of the shortfall, and the cause of the remainder is unknown. D and trimming were read from the DNA, whereas the V and J calls and clone size are those reported in that table. The table held for this sample gives roughly 78,000 clones. The top ten clonotypes cover roughly 0.89% of the sample.

The cohort comprised fewer than 750 healthy bone marrow donors. All cohort members were sampled while nominally healthy, although unrecorded immune exposures were likely present. The donor was CMV seronegative and was included in the group of about 400 seronegative cohort members. A peripheral blood sample was collected from each donor, and TCR beta sequencing was performed on peripheral blood mononuclear cells. The Qiagen DNeasy Blood Extraction Kit was used to extract genomic DNA from the blood cell samples. The sample consisted of PBMCs. The sequence came from a boy younger than 18 in good health and CMV-seronegative.

The DNA is TGTGCCTGGAACGGAGGAAGGGGGAATTCACCCCTCCACTTT. It encodes CAWNGGRGNSPLHF. This receptor chain uses TRBV30 and TRBJ1-6; TRBD1 is perhaps the D gene, given 6 matching bases. The CDR3, cysteine through phenylalanine, is 14 amino acids long. The only DNA kept is the CDR3, 42 bases in frame from the first base. The V and J ends are trimmed by 4 bases and 7 bases, leaving 14 bases between them. CDR1 is given as GTSNPN and CDR2 as SVGIG, both from the germline V gene (reference sequence).